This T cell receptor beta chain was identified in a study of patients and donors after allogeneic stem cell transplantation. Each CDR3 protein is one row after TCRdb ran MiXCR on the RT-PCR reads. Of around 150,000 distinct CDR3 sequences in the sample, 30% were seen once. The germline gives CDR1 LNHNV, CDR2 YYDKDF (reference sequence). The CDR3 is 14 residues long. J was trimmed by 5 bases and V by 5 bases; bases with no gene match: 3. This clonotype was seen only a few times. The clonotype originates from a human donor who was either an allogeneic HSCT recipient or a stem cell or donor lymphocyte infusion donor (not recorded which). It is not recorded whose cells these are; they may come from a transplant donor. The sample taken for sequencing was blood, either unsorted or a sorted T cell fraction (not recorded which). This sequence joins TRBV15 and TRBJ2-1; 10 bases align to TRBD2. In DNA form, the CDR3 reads TGTGCCACCAGCGGGGGACTAGCGAACAATGAGCAGTTCTTC. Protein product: CATSGGLANNEQFF. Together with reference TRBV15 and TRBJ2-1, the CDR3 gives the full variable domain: DAMVIQNPRYQVTQFGKPVTLSCSQTLNHNVMYWYQQKSSQAPKLLFHYYDKDFNNEADTPDNFQSRRPNTSFCFLDIRSPGLGDTAMYLCATSGGLANNEQFFGPGTRLTVL.